The source of this TCR beta chain is a study of T cells after yellow fever vaccination. Whole-study results and caveats: The booster response re-showed most primary clones: approximately 95% CD4, around 85% CD8. A small share of clonotypes appeared in both CD4 and CD8 compartments. On re-exposure, the response was weaker but peaked faster, at day 5 versus 15.

A single record per CDR3 protein comes from TCRdb applying MiXCR to the 5' RACE reads. The repertoire holds tens of thousands of distinct CDR3 sequences, over 7.5% seen once, with 41% in the top ten. About this clonotype: Its matching antigen is unknown.

V was clipped by 5 bases and J by 2 bases; unmatched bases: 10. CDR1 is DFQATT, CDR2 SNEGSKA, per germline (reference sequence). The CDR3 contains 15 residues. The receptor's source is a man aged 25-45 years who received the YFV17D yellow fever vaccine. The material sequenced was CD8+ T cells sorted from PBMCs, taken on the day of the yellow fever booster vaccination. This chain uses TRBV20-1 with TRBJ2-7, with TRBD1 matching over 9 bases. The CDR3 loop reads CSAVPGQGSPYEQYF. CDR3 sequence (DNA): TGCAGTGCTGTCCCCGGACAGGGGTCCCCCTACGAGCAGTACTTC.